This T cell receptor beta chain originates from a study of control samples from healthy donors and cancer patients. Profiling relied on immunoSEQ multiplex PCR, and the TCRdb table lists in-frame clones only, not all of them. The data contain about 180,000 clones, over 85% of them seen just once; the ten biggest clones take up approximately 1.4%. Trimming removed 10 bases at V and 0 bases at J, with 9 bases between. Germline V CDR1 and CDR2: LNHDA, SQIVND (reference sequence). The CDR3 has 13 residues. The TCR was taken from a man aged 25 to 40 in good health. The rearrangement joins TRBV19 to TRBJ2-2; no clear D. What was sequenced was blood. CDR3 region: CAIRTPNTGELFF. The CDR3 region has the DNA TGTGCCATTCGGACCCCGAACACCGGGGAGCTGTTTTTT.